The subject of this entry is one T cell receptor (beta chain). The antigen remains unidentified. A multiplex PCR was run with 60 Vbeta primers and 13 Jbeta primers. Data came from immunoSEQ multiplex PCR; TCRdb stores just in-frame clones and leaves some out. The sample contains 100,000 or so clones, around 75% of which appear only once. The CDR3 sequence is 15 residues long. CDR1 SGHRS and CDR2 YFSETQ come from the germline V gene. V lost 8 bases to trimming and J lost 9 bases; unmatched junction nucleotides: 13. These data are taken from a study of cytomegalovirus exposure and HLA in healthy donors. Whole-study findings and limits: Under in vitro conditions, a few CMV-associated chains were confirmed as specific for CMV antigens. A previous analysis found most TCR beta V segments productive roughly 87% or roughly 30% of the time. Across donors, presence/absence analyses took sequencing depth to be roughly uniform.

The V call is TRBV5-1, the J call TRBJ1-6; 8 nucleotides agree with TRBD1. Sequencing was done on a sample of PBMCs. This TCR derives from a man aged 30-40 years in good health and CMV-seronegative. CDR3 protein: CARPLAGQDASPLHF. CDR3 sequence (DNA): TGCGCCAGACCACTGGCGGGACAGGATGCTTCACCCCTCCACTTT.